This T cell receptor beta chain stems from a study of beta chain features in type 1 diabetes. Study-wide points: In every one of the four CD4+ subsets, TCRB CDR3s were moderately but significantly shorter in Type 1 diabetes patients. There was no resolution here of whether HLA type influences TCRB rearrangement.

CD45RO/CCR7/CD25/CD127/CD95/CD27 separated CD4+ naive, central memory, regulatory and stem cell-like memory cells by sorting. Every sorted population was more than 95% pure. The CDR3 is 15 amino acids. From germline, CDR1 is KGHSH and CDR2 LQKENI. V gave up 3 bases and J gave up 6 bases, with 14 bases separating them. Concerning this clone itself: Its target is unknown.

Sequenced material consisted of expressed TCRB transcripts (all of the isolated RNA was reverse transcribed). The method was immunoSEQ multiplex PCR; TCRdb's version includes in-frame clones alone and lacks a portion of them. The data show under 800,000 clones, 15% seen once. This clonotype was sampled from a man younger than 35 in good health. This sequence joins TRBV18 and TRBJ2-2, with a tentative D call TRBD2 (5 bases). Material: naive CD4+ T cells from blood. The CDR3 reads CASSPRWPSSGELFF. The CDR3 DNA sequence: TGTGCCAGCTCACCGCGGTGGCCTAGCTCCGGGGAGCTGTTTTTT. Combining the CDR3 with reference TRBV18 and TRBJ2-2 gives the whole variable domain NAGVMQNPRHLVRRRGQEARLRCSPMKGHSHVYWYRQLPEEGLKFMVYLQKENIIDESGMPKERFSAEFPKEGPSILRIQQVVRGDSAAYFCASSPRWPSSGELFFGEGSRLTVL.